This TCR beta chain is from a study of CD8 T cells in Susac syndrome. Overall study results and limits: The authors acknowledged that the study's TCR sequencing and HLA analysis involved relatively few individuals.

Trimming left V 4 bases short and J 8 bases short, with 11 bases between. CDR1 is ENHRY and CDR2 is SYGVKD in the germline V gene. This CDR3 comprises 12 residues. RNA amounts of 0.5 to 1 ug underwent reverse transcription with random hexamers. With immunoSEQ multiplex PCR, TCR beta CDR3 was amplified across 54 Vbeta and 13 Jbeta. From the immunoSEQ multiplex PCR reads, TCRdb called clonotypes with MiXCR, one entry per CDR3 protein. The data hold 150,000 to 200,000 distinct CDR3 sequences, with about 94% observed a single time. With regard to this clonotype: Its antigen is unidentified.

The multiple sclerosis control group consisted of treatment-naive patients whose relapsing-remitting disease, which was either stable or active, fulfilled revised McDonald criteria. In contrast to the negatively isolated CD8+ and CD4+ T cells, TEMRA cells were FACS-enriched. Sequencing used CD4+ T cells from PBMCs. The genes are TRBV10-3 and TRBJ1-2; D call uncertain. The clonotype was recovered from a human donor with multiple sclerosis. CDR3 nucleotides: TGTGCCATCAGTGTTGTGGGGTCGGGCTACACCTTC. It is translated as CAISVVGSGYTF.